These T cell receptor beta chains were read from a single sample in a study of shared T cell receptors in the human thymus. The assay was immunoSEQ multiplex PCR, and TCRdb's table has in-frame clones only and misses some. The table shows 630,000 or so clones, with around 87% occurring only once. The sample was also reused in another study, on human thymus T cells.

The sequenced material came from thymocytes. The receptors were sampled from a boy under two years old with a congenital heart defect. Each CDR3 is given with its conserved first and last residue. Each record gives: V gene, D gene, clone size, J gene, CDR3 protein, CDR3 DNA. A D gene is named only where the DNA matches it firmly. A clone size is listed for some rows: how often the clone was seen (once, few, many), or a class if it is expanded.

>TRBV5-6|-|-|TRBJ1-5
CASSLRQNQPQHF
TGTGCCAGCAGCCTTAGACAGAATCAGCCCCAGCATTTT
>TRBV7-9|TRBD1|-|TRBJ2-7
CASSSAGTGLNGRYEQYF
TGTGCCAGCAGCTCGGCCGGGACAGGACTCAACGGCCGCTACGAGCAGTACTTC
>TRBV29-1|-|few|TRBJ1-1
CSVDEAPNTEAFF
TGCAGCGTTGACGAGGCCCCGAACACTGAAGCTTTCTTT
>TRBV5-1|-|-|TRBJ2-3
CASSLGVGQGGLAGLPDTQYF
TGCGCCAGCAGCTTGGGTGTAGGGCAGGGGGGATTAGCGGGATTACCAGATACGCAGTATTTT
>TRBV7-9|TRBD1|-|TRBJ2-7
CASSSSTGTGGVKVYEQYF
TGTGCCAGCAGCTCATCCACCGGGACAGGGGGCGTAAAGGTCTACGAGCAGTACTTC
>TRBV29-1|TRBD1|few|TRBJ2-4
CSAQRDRDIQYF
TGCAGCGCTCAACGCGACAGGGACATTCAGTACTTC
>TRBV2|-|-|TRBJ2-6
CASSSSGANVLTF
TGTGCCAGCAGCAGTTCTGGGGCCAACGTCCTGACTTTC
>TRBV18|TRBD1|-|TRBJ1-1
CASSSDRANTEAFF
TGTGCCAGCTCATCCGACAGGGCGAACACTGAAGCTTTCTTT
>TRBV15|TRBD1|-|TRBJ1-4
CATTGTGDEKLFF
TGTGCCACCACTGGGACAGGGGATGAAAAACTGTTTTTT
>TRBV9|-|-|TRBJ2-1
CASSETKQGYNEQFF
TGTGCCAGCAGCGAAACCAAACAGGGATACAATGAGCAGTTCTTC
>TRBV4-1|TRBD2|few|TRBJ2-1
CASSQAHGAIAGDNEQFF
TGCGCCAGCAGCCAAGCCCACGGGGCGATAGCGGGGGACAATGAGCAGTTCTTC
>TRBV18|-|-|TRBJ2-7
CASSPPGSPSEQYF
TGTGCCAGCTCACCACCAGGGAGCCCCTCCGAGCAGTACTTC
>TRBV29-1|-|-|TRBJ2-3
CSVESQGSDTQYF
TGCAGCGTTGAGTCCCAGGGGTCAGATACGCAGTATTTT
>TRBV7-2|TRBD2|-|TRBJ2-7
CASSLEREYGDSYEQYF
TGTGCCAGCAGCTTGGAGCGGGAGTATGGGGACTCCTACGAGCAGTACTTC
>TRBV27|TRBD2|-|TRBJ2-5
CASSPKGTSGRAETQYF
TGTGCCAGCAGTCCAAAAGGGACTAGCGGGAGGGCAGAGACCCAGTACTTC
>TRBV6-1|TRBD2|once|TRBJ2-2
CASSVALADANTGELFF
TGTGCCAGCAGTGTGGCACTAGCGGACGCGAACACCGGGGAGCTGTTTTTT
>TRBV10-1|TRBD2|-|TRBJ2-3
CASSTTIRTSGGASTDTQYF
TGCGCCAGCAGTACGACCATAAGGACTAGCGGGGGAGCAAGCACAGATACGCAGTATTTT
>TRBV7-6|TRBD1|-|TRBJ2-7
CASSLCSKGTGIYEQYF
TGTGCCAGCAGCTTATGCTCTAAGGGGACAGGGATCTACGAGCAGTACTTC
>TRBV5-6|-|few|TRBJ1-2
CASSLPTGWGYGYTF
TGTGCCAGCAGCTTACCCACAGGGTGGGGCTATGGCTACACCTTC
>TRBV7-9|TRBD2|few|TRBJ2-1
CASSFRRGLVGCEQFF
TGTGCCAGCAGCTTTCGAAGGGGACTAGTTGGGTGTGAGCAGTTCTTC
>TRBV6-1|TRBD1|once|TRBJ2-3
CASSQGATSTDTQYF
TGTGCCAGCAGTCAGGGGGCGACTAGCACAGATACGCAGTATTTT
>TRBV30|-|-|TRBJ1-1
CAWSGLGHLEAFF
TGTGCCTGGAGTGGGCTCGGACACCTTGAAGCTTTCTTT
>TRBV5-1|TRBD2|-|TRBJ2-7
CASSLSTSGGLSYEQYF
TGCGCCAGCAGCTTGAGCACTAGCGGGGGCCTCTCCTACGAGCAGTACTTC
>TRBV5-6|TRBD1|-|TRBJ1-1
CASSPGQGKETEAFF
TGTGCCAGCAGCCCGGGACAGGGGAAGGAAACTGAAGCTTTCTTT
>TRBV14|TRBD2|-|TRBJ2-5
CASSQDWRGGAQETQYF
TGTGCCAGCAGCCAAGATTGGCGCGGGGGGGCCCAAGAGACCCAGTACTTC
>TRBV28|TRBD1|-|TRBJ2-7
CATLSDRFSYEQYF
TGTGCCACCCTGTCGGACAGGTTCTCCTACGAGCAGTACTTC
>TRBV19|-|-|TRBJ2-6
CASSIVSAGGLSGANVLTF
TGTGCCAGTAGTATAGTTTCGGCAGGGGGGCTTTCTGGGGCCAACGTCCTGACTTTC
>TRBV30|-|-|TRBJ2-7
CAWSVSSRKLYEQYF
TGTGCCTGGAGTGTATCCTCTAGAAAGCTCTACGAGCAGTACTTC
>TRBV4-1|TRBD1|-|TRBJ1-5
CASSSGQLNQPQHF
TGCGCCAGCAGCTCGGGACAGCTCAATCAGCCCCAGCATTTT
>TRBV6-5|-|-|TRBJ2-1
CASSYSRSNHEQFF
TGTGCCAGCAGTTACTCGAGGAGCAACCATGAGCAGTTCTTC
>TRBV21-1|-|-|TRBJ1-1
CASSKDGGDTEAFF
TGTGCCAGCAGCAAAGACGGCGGCGACACTGAAGCTTTCTTT
>TRBV6-6|-|few|TRBJ2-5
CASSLLARGVETQYF
TGTGCCAGCAGTTTACTAGCTAGAGGGGTGGAGACCCAGTACTTC
>TRBV11-1|TRBD1|-|TRBJ1-2
CASSPGQGARYGYTF
TGTGCCAGCAGCCCCGGACAGGGGGCGCGGTATGGCTACACCTTC
>TRBV14|-|-|TRBJ2-7
CASSQGQDRISYEQYF
TGTGCCAGCAGCCAAGGTCAGGACAGAATATCCTACGAGCAGTACTTC
>TRBV4-3|TRBD2|-|TRBJ2-1
CASSQAPGLAVSSYNEQFF
TGCGCCAGCAGCCAAGCCCCGGGACTAGCGGTTAGCTCCTACAATGAGCAGTTCTTC